This TCR beta chain was captured in a study of T cell changes during pregnancy in multiple sclerosis. Assay used: immunoSEQ multiplex PCR; TCRdb lists only in-frame clones, some missing. The repertoire holds about 31,000 clones, 90% seen once, with about 4.5% in the top ten. Germline V gene sequence: CDR1 MNHEY, CDR2 SMNVEV (reference sequence). The CDR3 runs 16 residues. V gave up 5 bases and J gave up 3 bases; unmatched junction bases: 9. The origin of this receptor is a female donor with multiple sclerosis, enrolled in a pregnancy study. The specimen was CD8+ T cells from peripheral blood mononuclear cells, collected in the second trimester of pregnancy. The V gene is TRBV27, the J gene TRBJ2-4; 8 bases agree with TRBD2. The CDR3 DNA sequence: TGTGCCAGCAGTGTGACAGCGGGAGTTCGCAAAAACATTCAGTACTTC. Translation: CASSVTAGVRKNIQYF.